This TCR beta chain was recorded in a study of shared clonotypes between healthy human individuals (TCRdb year 2020). A note on the overall study: The cohort included three men and two women between 18 and 49 years of age. Different laboratories and diverse techniques were used to prepare libraries and sequence TCR repertoires, to increase sequencing depth and limit assay-specific biases. Per donor, three plates each were used for CD4 naive and CD4 memory, two for CD8 naive, and one for CD8 memory. To estimate repertoire size and how much clonotypes are shared between individuals, the study performed deep sequencing of blood TCR repertoires from a handful of healthy adults. Leukapheresis yielded between about 0.85 and 10 billion PBMCs per donor.

Using the deep immunoSEQ assay, multiplex PCR amplified TCR CDR3 regions from genomic DNA. Genomic DNA extracted from each cell subset was distributed evenly over all wells of several immunoSEQ 96-well plates, and each plate served as one replicate. Each replicate PCR for sorted subsets received 200 ng genomic DNA, equal to tens of thousands of T cell genomes. The purified libraries were quantified using a Qubit 3.0 fluorometer, sized with a Bioanalyzer 2100, and then quantified again using the KAPA Library Quantification kit. Each immunoSEQ 96-well plate was sequenced on its own single-read 150-cycle Illumina NextSeq 550 flow cell. The study's own analysis went as follows. The immunoSEQ output contained only junctional sequences without quality scores, so filtering could not match that applied to full-length reads. Sequences were annotated with PyIR, a Python wrapper for IgBLAST v1.9, and V/J genes and CDR3 were assigned using IMGT germline references. Reads with weak V/J assignments (E-value above 1e-6), missing CDR3, stop codons, out-of-frame junctions, or ambiguous translated residues were removed. V3J clonotypes were defined by identical inferred V gene, J gene, and CDR3 amino acid sequence. Percentage overlap between repertoires was computed as shared unique clonotypes divided by the size of the smaller repertoire. RTK rarefaction, the Chao1 estimator, and Recon v2.1 estimates of unobserved clonotypes were used to assess repertoire richness. Generation probabilities for all TCRbeta clonotypes obtained by the gDNA method from a handful of donors were computed using OLGA. TCRdb re-hosts the immuneACCESS table, in-frame sequences only. Its copies lack some clones; in the studies checked, an unresolved V gene accounts for under half of them, and the cause for the rest is not known. V, J and clone size were drawn from that table, and D and trimming were deduced from the DNA. This sample lists around 620,000 clones; approximately 95% were detected once. Of the sample, about 0.11% is held by the ten largest clones.

The germline V gene encodes CDR1 SGHNT and CDR2 YYREEE (reference sequence). The CDR3 sequence holds 14 residues, the cysteine and phenylalanine included. Of the read, only the CDR3 DNA is kept; its 42 bases are in frame from base 1. Cut back by 0 bases and 2 bases, the V and J ends lie 9 bases apart. CD8 naive samples were CD45RO-negative cells positively selected for CCR7, giving a CD45RA+CCR7+ population that excluded TemRA cells. The donors were healthy, HIV-negative adults with no recently reported acute infections or vaccinations. All donors were Caucasian adults living in Nashville, Tennessee, USA. Blood was obtained by leukapheresis, after which PBMCs were separated by Ficoll-Histopaque density gradient centrifugation and cryopreserved in liquid nitrogen vapor phase. Analytical flow cytometry was used to check the purity and quantity of each magnetically sorted T cell population. Genomic DNA was isolated from each sorted fraction and quantified by UV absorbance on a Nanodrop 2000c.

Remarks on this clone: Its antigen specificity is not known. No base-level quality is on record; no much larger clone is a single base apart.

Study-level results and caveats: Compared with non-shared clonotypes, the clonotypes found in all four sorted-subset donors had higher generation probabilities. Rarefaction of sorted-subset datasets indicated incomplete sequencing despite the large sequencing depth. The small number of donors limited the genetic and exposure-history diversity represented. Larger estimated clonotype richness was generally found for naive subsets than for memory subsets. Only blood was sampled, and tissue TCR repertoires likely differ from those in blood. Across a few donors, about 4.5% of naive CD4, approximately 4% of naive CD8, 2% to 2.5% of memory CD4, and 0.4% of memory CD8 clonotypes were shared. Pairwise subsampling led to the expectation that sequencing depth would affect the degree of clonotype sharing among donors.

What was sequenced was naive CD8+ T cells sorted from blood. What the cell subset or site label conveys for this sample: CD45RA+CCR7+. The source is a woman aged 25-40 years in good health. The rearrangement joined TRBV5-4 to TRBJ2-7; the D gene cannot be resolved reliably. The DNA sequence is given as TGTGCCAGCAGCTTGGCCACTTTAGCCTACGAGCAGTACTTC. Its translation is CASSLATLAYEQYF.